Listed below are T cell receptor beta chains from one sample, sequenced in a study of blood T cell repertoires in COVID-19. The repertoire was sequenced with immunoSEQ multiplex PCR; TCRdb's copy has only in-frame clones and lacks some. The data contain approximately 250,000 clones, over 70% of them singletons. Source material: peripheral blood. These receptors were obtained from a woman in her 70s with COVID-19, enrolled during active disease. Each CDR3 is given with its conserved first and last residue. D genes are given only for firm matches. Size is omitted from some rows. Given values are once, few, many or a class for expanded clones.

j_call d_call clone_size v_call cdr3_nt cdr3_aa
TRBJ2-1 - - TRBV4-1 TGCGCCAGCAGCCAAGCGGACTGGACGCAGTTCTTC CASSQADWTQFF
TRBJ1-6 - - TRBV27 TGTGCCAGCAGTTCCATCTATAATTCACCCCTCCACTTT CASSSIYNSPLHF
TRBJ2-7 - once TRBV27 TGTGCCAGCAGTTTATTGGTTGGGAGCGGTTACGAGCAGTACTTC CASSLLVGSGYEQYF
TRBJ2-1 TRBD2 - TRBV7-9 TGTGCCAGCAGCTTAGGGGGGACTAGCGGGAGGAATGAGCAGTTCTTC CASSLGGTSGRNEQFF
TRBJ1-1 - few TRBV10-3 TGTGCCATCAGTAAAGGGGAAATGGTGAACACTGAAGCTTTCTTT CAISKGEMVNTEAFF
TRBJ2-5 TRBD1 - TRBV6-1 TGTGCCAGCAGTGATGACAGGGGGCGCGGAGAGACCCAGTACTTC CASSDDRGRGETQYF
TRBJ1-6 - - TRBV7-2 TGTGCCAGCAGCGTCCCGGGGGGCAGGAGCTCCTATAATTCACCCCTCCACTTT CASSVPGGRSSYNSPLHF
TRBJ2-5 TRBD2 - TRBV11-2 TGTGCCAGCAGCACTAGGGCGGGAGGGGAGGAGACCCAGTACTTC CASSTRAGGEETQYF
TRBJ2-1 TRBD2 - TRBV29-1 TGCAGCGCTGTAGCGGGATCATACAATGAGCAGTTCTTC CSAVAGSYNEQFF
TRBJ2-5 - - TRBV7-2 TGTGCCAGCAGCCAAGCGCCCCCAATGGGGACCCAGTACTTC CASSQAPPMGTQYF
TRBJ2-3 TRBD1 - TRBV3-1/TRBV3-2 TGTGCCAGCAGCCAATCACAGGGGAGCACAGATACGCAGTATTTT CASSQSQGSTDTQYF
TRBJ2-3 TRBD1 few TRBV5-1 TGCGCCAGCAGCGTCGAAGACAGGGTGCTCACAGATACGCAGTATTTT CASSVEDRVLTDTQYF
TRBJ1-1 TRBD1 - TRBV6-6 TGTGCCAGCAGTTACAGGGGGCCGGGCACTGAAGCTTTCTTT CASSYRGPGTEAFF
TRBJ2-7 TRBD1 - TRBV29-1 TGCAGCGGGAAGCGGACAGGGGGCGACTACGAGCAGTACTTC CSGKRTGGDYEQYF
TRBJ2-7 - once TRBV11-2 TGTGCCAGCAGCTTAGGGCCACACGAGCAGTACTTC CASSLGPHEQYF
TRBJ1-4 - once TRBV4-3 TGCGCCAGCAGCCAAGTCGGACAGATTAATGAAAAACTGTTTTTT CASSQVGQINEKLFF
TRBJ2-7 - - TRBV12-3/TRBV12-4 TGTGCCAGCAGTTTATCAGGTTACGAGCAGTACTTC CASSLSGYEQYF
TRBJ2-3 TRBD1 once TRBV12-3/TRBV12-4 TGTGCCAGCAAACAGGGGGCTGGAGATACGCAGTATTTT CASKQGAGDTQYF
TRBJ2-5 - - TRBV19 TGTGCCAGTAGGCAGGGGGAGACCCAGTACTTC CASRQGETQYF
TRBJ2-5 TRBD2 - TRBV7-3 TGTGCCAGCAGCCTCAGAGGGAGGGGCAAGACCCAGTACTTC CASSLRGRGKTQYF
TRBJ2-7 - - TRBV5-4 TGTGCCAGCAGCGAAGCTAGAAACCTCCTCCACGAGCAGTACTTC CASSEARNLLHEQYF
TRBJ1-6 - - TRBV6-6 TGTGCCAGCAGAGAGGCAGGGATTACAAATTCACCCCTCCACTTT CASREAGITNSPLHF
TRBJ1-4 - - TRBV11-3 TGTGCCAGCAGCTTAGTCGTTGAAAAACTGTTTTTT CASSLVVEKLFF
TRBJ2-7 - few TRBV5-1 TGCGCCAGCAGCTTGCGTGGCGGGGAGCAGTACTTC CASSLRGGEQYF
TRBJ2-4 TRBD2 - TRBV10-1 TGCGCCAGCAGTGAGTCGGGGACTAGCGGGAGCGGAGCCAAAAACATTCAGTACTTC CASSESGTSGSGAKNIQYF
TRBJ2-2 - - TRBV28 TGTGCCAGCAGTTCCCCTGCGGCAGGGGGGATCGGGGAGCTGTTTTTT CASSSPAAGGIGELFF